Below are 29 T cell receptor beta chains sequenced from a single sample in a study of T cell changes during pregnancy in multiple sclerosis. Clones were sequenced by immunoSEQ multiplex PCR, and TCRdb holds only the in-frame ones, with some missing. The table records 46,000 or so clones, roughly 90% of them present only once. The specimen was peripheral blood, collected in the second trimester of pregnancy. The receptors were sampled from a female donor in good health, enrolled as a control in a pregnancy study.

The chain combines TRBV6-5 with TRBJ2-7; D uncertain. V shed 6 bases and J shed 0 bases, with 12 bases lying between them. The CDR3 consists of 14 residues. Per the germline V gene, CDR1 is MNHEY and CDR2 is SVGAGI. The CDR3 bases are TGTGCCAGCAGCCTCGGTCCTAGCTCCTACGAGCAGTACTTC. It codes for CASSLGPSSYEQYF.

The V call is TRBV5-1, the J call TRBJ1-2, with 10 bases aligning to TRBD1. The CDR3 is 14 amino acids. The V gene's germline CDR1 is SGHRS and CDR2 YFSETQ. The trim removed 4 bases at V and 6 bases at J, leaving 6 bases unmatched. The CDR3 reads CASSKGQGSDGYTF. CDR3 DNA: TGCGCCAGCAGCAAGGGACAGGGGAGCGATGGCTACACCTTC.

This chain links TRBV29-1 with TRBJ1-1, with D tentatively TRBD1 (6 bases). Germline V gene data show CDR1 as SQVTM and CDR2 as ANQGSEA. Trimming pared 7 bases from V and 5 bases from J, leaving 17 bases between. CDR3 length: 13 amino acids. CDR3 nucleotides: TGCAGCGCTCACGGGGGGCCTGGGACTGAAGCTTTCTTT. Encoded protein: CSAHGGPGTEAFF.

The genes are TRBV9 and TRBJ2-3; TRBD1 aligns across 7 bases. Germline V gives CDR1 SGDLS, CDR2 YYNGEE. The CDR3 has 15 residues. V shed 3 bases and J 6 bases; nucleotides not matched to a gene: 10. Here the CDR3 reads CASSARTGADDTQYF. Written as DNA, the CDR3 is TGTGCCAGCAGCGCTCGGACAGGTGCTGATGATACGCAGTATTTT.

CDR3 sequence (DNA): TGTGCCAGCAGTCCAAGACAGGGCACCTATGGCTACACCTTC. Amino acids: CASSPRQGTYGYTF. The chain joins TRBV2 to TRBJ1-2, with 7 bases aligning to TRBD1. V dropped 5 bases and J dropped 4; count of bases not matched to a gene: 7. Germline CDR1 and CDR2: SNHLY and FYNNEI. There are 14 residues in the CDR3. Combining the CDR3 with reference TRBV2 and TRBJ1-2 gives the whole variable domain EPEVTQTPSHQVTQMGQEVILRCVPISNHLYFYWYRQILGQKVEFLVSFYNNEISEKSEIFDDQFSVERPDGSNFTLKIRSTKLEDSAMYFCASSPRQGTYGYTFGSGTRLTVV.

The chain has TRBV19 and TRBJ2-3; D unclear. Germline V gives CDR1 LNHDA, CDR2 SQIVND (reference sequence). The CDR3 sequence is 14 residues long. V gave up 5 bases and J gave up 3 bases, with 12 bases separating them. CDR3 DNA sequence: TGTGCCAGTAGTTTCGGCTCACTAACAGATACGCAGTATTTT. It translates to CASSFGSLTDTQYF. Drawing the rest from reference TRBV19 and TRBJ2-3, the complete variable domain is DGGITQSPKYLFRKEGQNVTLSCEQNLNHDAMYWYRQDPGQGLRLIYYSQIVNDFQKGDIAEGYSVSREKKESFPLTVTSAQKNPTAFYLCASSFGSLTDTQYFGPGTRLTVL.

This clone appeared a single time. Written as DNA, the CDR3 is TGTGCCAGCAGCACAGGGCCAGCGGGAGGGGTCTACGAGCAGTACTTC. As protein: CASSTGPAGGVYEQYF. V and J are TRBV4-2 and TRBJ2-7; 10 nucleotides align to TRBD2. This CDR3 is built from 16 residues. Germline CDR1 LGHNA, CDR2 YNFKEQ. V lost 5 bases, J lost 3 bases, and 10 bases stayed unmatched.

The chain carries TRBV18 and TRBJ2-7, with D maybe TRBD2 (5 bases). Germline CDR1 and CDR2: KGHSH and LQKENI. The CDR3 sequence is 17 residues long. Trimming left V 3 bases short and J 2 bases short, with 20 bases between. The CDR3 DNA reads TGTGCCAGCTCACCGCTCGTTAACGAGGGAAGAACCTACGAGCAGTACTTC. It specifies CASSPLVNEGRTYEQYF.

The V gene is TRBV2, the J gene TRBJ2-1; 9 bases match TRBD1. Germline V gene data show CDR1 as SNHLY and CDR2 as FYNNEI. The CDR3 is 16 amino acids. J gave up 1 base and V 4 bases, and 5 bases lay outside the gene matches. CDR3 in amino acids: CASSGGQGESYNEQFF. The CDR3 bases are TGTGCCAGCAGTGGGGGACAGGGAGAATCCTACAATGAGCAGTTCTTC.

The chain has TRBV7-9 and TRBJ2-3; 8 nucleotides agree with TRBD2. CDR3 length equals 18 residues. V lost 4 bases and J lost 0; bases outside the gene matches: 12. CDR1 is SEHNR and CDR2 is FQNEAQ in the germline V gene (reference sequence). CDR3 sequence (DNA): TGTGCCAGCAGCTCCGAACGGGGACTAGGGTCTAGCACAGATACGCAGTATTTT. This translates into CASSSERGLGSSTDTQYF.

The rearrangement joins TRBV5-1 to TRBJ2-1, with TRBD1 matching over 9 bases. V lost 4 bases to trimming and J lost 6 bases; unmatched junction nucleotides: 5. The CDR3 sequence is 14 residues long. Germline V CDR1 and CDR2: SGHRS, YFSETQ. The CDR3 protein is CASSGGQGFNEQFF. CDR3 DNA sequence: TGCGCCAGCAGCGGCGGACAGGGGTTCAATGAGCAGTTCTTC.

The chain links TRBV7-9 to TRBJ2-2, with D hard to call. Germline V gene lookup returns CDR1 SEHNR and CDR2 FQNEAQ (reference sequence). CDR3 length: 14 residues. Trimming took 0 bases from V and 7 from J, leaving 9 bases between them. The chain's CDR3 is CASSLAELYGELFF. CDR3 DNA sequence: TGTGCCAGCAGCTTAGCAGAGTTGTACGGGGAGCTGTTTTTT. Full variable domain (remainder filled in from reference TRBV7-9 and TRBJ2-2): DTGVSQNPRHKITKRGQNVTFRCDPISEHNRLYWYRQTLGQGPEFLTYFQNEAQLEKSRLLSDRFSAERPKGSFSTLEIQRTEQGDSAMYLCASSLAELYGELFFGEGSRLTVL.

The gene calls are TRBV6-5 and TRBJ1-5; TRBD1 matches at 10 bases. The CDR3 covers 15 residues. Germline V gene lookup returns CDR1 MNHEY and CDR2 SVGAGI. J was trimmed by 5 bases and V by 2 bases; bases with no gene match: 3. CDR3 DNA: TGTGCCAGCAGTTACAGAGGGACAGGGGATCAGCCCCAGCATTTT. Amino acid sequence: CASSYRGTGDQPQHF.

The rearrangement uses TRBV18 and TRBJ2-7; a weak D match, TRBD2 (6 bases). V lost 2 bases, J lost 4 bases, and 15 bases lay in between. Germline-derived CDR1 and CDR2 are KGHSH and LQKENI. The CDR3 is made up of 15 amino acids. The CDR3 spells CASSPGGSIGYEQYF. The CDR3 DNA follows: TGTGCCAGCTCACCAGGGGGGTCGATAGGGTACGAGCAGTACTTC.

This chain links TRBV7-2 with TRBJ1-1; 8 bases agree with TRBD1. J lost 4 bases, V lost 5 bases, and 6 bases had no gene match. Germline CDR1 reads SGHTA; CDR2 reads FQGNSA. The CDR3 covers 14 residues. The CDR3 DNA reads TGTGCCAGCAGCCGCGTCACAGGGGGCACTGAAGCTTTCTTT. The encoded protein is CASSRVTGGTEAFF.

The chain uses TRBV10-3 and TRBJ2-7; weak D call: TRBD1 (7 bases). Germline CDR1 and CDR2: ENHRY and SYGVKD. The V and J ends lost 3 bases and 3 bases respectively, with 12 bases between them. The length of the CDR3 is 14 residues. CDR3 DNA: TGTGCCATCAGTGACGGAGGGGGCATCTACGAGCAGTACTTC. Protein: CAISDGGGIYEQYF.

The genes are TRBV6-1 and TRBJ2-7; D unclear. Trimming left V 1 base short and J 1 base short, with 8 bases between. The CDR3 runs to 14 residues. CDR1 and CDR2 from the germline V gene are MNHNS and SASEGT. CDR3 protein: CASSEVRTSYEQYF. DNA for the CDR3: TGTGCCAGCAGTGAAGTAAGAACTTCCTACGAGCAGTACTTC.

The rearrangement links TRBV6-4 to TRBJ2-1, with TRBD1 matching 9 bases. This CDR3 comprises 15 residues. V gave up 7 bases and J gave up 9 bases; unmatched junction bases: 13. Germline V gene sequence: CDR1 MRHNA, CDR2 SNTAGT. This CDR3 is CASKLVPGQGIEQFF. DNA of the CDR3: TGTGCCAGCAAATTAGTCCCGGGACAGGGTATTGAGCAGTTCTTC.

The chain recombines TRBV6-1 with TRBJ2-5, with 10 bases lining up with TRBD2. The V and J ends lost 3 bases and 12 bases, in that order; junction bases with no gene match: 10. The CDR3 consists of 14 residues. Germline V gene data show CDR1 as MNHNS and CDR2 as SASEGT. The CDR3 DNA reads TGTGCCAGCAGTGATCATGCTAGCGGGAGTGGGGAGTACTTC. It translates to CASSDHASGSGEYF.

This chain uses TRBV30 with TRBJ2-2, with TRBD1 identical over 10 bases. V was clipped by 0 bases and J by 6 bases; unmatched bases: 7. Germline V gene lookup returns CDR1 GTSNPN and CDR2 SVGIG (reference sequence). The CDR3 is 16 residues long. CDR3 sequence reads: CAWSVDDRGRAGELFF. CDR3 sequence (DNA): TGTGCCTGGAGTGTAGATGACAGGGGGCGCGCCGGGGAGCTGTTTTTT. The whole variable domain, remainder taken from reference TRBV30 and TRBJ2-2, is SQTIHQWPATLVQPVGSPLSLECTVEGTSNPNLYWYRQAAGRGLQLLFYSVGIGQISSEVPQNLSASRPQDRQFILSSKKLLLSDSGFYLCAWSVDDRGRAGELFFGEGSRLTVL.

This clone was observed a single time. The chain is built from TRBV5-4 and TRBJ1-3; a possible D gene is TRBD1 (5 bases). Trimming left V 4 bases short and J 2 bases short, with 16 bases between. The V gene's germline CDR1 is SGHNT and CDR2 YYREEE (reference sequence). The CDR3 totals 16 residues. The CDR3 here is CASSRPRGEAGNTIYF. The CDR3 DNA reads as TGTGCCAGCAGCAGGCCCCGGGGGGAAGCTGGAAACACCATATATTTT.

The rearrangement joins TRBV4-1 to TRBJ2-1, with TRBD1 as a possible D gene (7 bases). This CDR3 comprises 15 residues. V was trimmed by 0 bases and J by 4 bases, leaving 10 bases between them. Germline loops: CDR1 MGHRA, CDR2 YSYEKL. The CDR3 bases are TGCGCCAGCAGCCAAGACCAGGGGGGATACAATGAGCAGTTCTTC. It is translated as CASSQDQGGYNEQFF.

CDR3 coding DNA: TGCGCCAGCAGCCCCGGGACTAGCGGGAGTACAGATACGCAGTATTTT. Translated, it gives CASSPGTSGSTDTQYF. This sequence joins TRBV5-1 and TRBJ2-3; 14 nucleotides match TRBD2. This CDR3 has 16 amino acids. Trimming cost V 4 bases and J 3 bases; bases outside gene matches: 4. CDR1 is SGHRS, CDR2 YFSETQ, per germline. The entire variable domain, with the rest obtained from reference TRBV5-1 and TRBJ2-3, is as follows: KAGVTQTPRYLIKTRGQQVTLSCSPISGHRSVSWYQQTPGQGLQFLFEYFSETQRNKGNFPGRFSGRQFSNSRSEMNVSTLELGDSALYLCASSPGTSGSTDTQYFGPGTRLTVL.

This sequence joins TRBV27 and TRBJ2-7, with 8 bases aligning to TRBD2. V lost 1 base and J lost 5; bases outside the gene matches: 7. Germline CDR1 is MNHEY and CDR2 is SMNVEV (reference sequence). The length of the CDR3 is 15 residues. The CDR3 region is CASSLFAASGHEQYF. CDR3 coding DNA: TGTGCCAGCAGTTTATTCGCGGCTAGCGGGCACGAGCAGTACTTC.

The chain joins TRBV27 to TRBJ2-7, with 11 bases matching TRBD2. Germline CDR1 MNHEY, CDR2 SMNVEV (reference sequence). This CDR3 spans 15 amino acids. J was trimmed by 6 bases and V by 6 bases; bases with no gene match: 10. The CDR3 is CASRILAGAFGEQYF. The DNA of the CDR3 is TGTGCCAGCAGAATACTAGCGGGGGCCTTCGGCGAGCAGTACTTC.

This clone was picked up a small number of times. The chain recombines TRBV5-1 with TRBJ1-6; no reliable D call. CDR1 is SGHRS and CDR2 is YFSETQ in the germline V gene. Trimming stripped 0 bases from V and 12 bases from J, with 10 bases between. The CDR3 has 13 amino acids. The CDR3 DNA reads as TGCGCCAGCAGCTTGGAACCCCGAGAACCCCTCCACTTT. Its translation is CASSLEPREPLHF.

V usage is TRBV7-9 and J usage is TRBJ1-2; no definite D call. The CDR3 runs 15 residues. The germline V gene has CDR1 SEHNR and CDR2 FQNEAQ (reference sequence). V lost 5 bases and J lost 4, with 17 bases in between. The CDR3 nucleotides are TGTGCCAGCAGCCTAAGCGAGAGAAGGAGCTATGGCTACACCTTC. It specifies CASSLSERRSYGYTF. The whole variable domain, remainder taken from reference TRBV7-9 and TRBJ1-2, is DTGVSQNPRHKITKRGQNVTFRCDPISEHNRLYWYRQTLGQGPEFLTYFQNEAQLEKSRLLSDRFSAERPKGSFSTLEIQRTEQGDSAMYLCASSLSERRSYGYTFGSGTRLTVV.

In DNA form, the CDR3 reads TGTGCCAGCAGTCGGGACTGGGACAGGGGGCGAGCCGGGGAGCTGTTTTTT. Its translation is CASSRDWDRGRAGELFF. V is TRBV7-2 and J is TRBJ2-2; 12 positions agree with TRBD1. V was pared by 6 bases and J by 6 bases, with 11 bases of the junction left unmatched. In germline, CDR1 is SGHTA, CDR2 FQGNSA. The CDR3 totals 17 residues.

CDR3: CASSEPLAGPAPGSPLHF. CDR3 in DNA: TGTGCCAGCAGTGAACCCCTGGCAGGGCCGGCTCCGGGTTCACCCCTCCACTTT. This chain links TRBV2 with TRBJ1-6; TRBD1 might be the D (5 bases). Per the germline V gene, CDR1 is SNHLY and CDR2 is FYNNEI. The CDR3 spans 18 residues. The V end lost 2 bases, the J end lost 9 bases, and 23 bases lay between the germline ends.